Listed here are 22 T cell receptor beta chains from one sample, sequenced in a study of shared clonotypes between healthy human individuals. This table comes from immunoSEQ multiplex PCR, and its TCRdb copy is limited to in-frame clones, with some not included. This sample carries about 480,000 clones, 60% to 80% of them seen once, and the ten largest clones take approximately 12%. The sequencing input was PBMCs. The receptor source for this set is a woman in her forties in good health. Some clones in this sample may be carry-over from other donors' samples.

This clone has just one count. The chain joins TRBV30 to TRBJ2-1; 10 nucleotides align to TRBD2. The length of the CDR3 is 14 residues. With V trimmed by 2 bases and J by 6 bases, 4 bases remained unmatched. Per the germline V gene, CDR1 is GTSNPN and CDR2 is SVGIG (reference sequence). The CDR3 region has the DNA TGTGCCTGGAGTAGCGGGAGGGGAATCAATGAGCAGTTCTTC. It is translated as CAWSSGRGINEQFF.

This chain joins TRBV7-2 and TRBJ2-1; a weak D match, TRBD1 (6 bases). The CDR3 contains 14 residues. V shed 5 bases and J shed 3 bases, with 11 bases lying between them. The germline CDR1 and CDR2 sequences are SGHTA and FQGNSA. The CDR3 DNA follows: TGTGCCAGCAGCCCCGGGACACACTACAATGAGCAGTTCTTC. This translates into CASSPGTHYNEQFF.

The chain couples TRBV28 to TRBJ2-7, with D perhaps matching TRBD2 (6 bases). CDR3 size: 14 residues. Germline V gene lookup returns CDR1 MDHEN and CDR2 SYDVKM. Deletions cut 6 bases from V and 5 bases from J, with 17 bases between. CDR3 loop: CASRGPGTSHEQYF. CDR3 in DNA: TGTGCCAGCAGAGGACCTGGGACTTCCCACGAGCAGTACTTC.

This clone was seen more than once but under ten times. The CDR3 DNA sequence: TGTGCCAGCAGTGGAGACAGGGAAAGTCAGCCCCAGCATTTT. Translation: CASSGDRESQPQHF. The chain has TRBV6-1 and TRBJ1-5; 7 bases line up with TRBD1. CDR3 size: 14 residues. CDR1 is MNHNS, CDR2 SASEGT, per germline. Germline trimming cut 4 bases from V and 6 bases from J; bases unmatched to any gene: 6.

The V and J genes are TRBV23-1 and TRBJ2-7; possibly TRBD1 or TRBD2 for D (5 bases each). TRBV23-1 is an ORF, with its function uncertain. The CDR3 extends over 14 amino acids. Between the trimmed V and J ends, which lost 7 bases and 4 bases, there was a span of 17 bases. The CDR3 sequence is CASTSGTERYEQYF. CDR3 DNA: TGCGCCAGCACCTCAGGGACGGAAAGGTACGAGCAGTACTTC.

J is TRBJ2-5 and V is TRBV28, with 10 bases fitting TRBD1. Germline loops: CDR1 MDHEN, CDR2 SYDVKM. V lost 5 bases, J lost 2 bases, and 5 bases stayed unmatched. This CDR3 comprises 15 residues. CDR3 loop: CASSPPGQGQETQYF. CDR3 nucleotides: TGTGCCAGCAGTCCCCCGGGACAGGGGCAAGAGACCCAGTACTTC.

This chain joins TRBV7-8 and TRBJ2-2; 8 bases map to TRBD2. This CDR3 region has 17 residues. Trimming cost V 5 bases and J 3 bases; bases outside gene matches: 11. CDR1 and CDR2 from the germline V gene are SGHVS and FQNEAQ. CDR3 bases: TGTGCCAGCAGCAGACGGGCCGGGAGGGCCTACACCGGGGAGCTGTTTTTT. Protein sequence: CASSRRAGRAYTGELFF.

The chain is built from TRBV29-1 and TRBJ2-5, with TRBD1 matching 7 bases. Matching the DNA end better, TRBJ2-7 makes the J call doubtful. The CDR3 totals 13 residues. The germline V gene encodes CDR1 SQVTM and CDR2 ANQGSEA. The CDR3 is CSVKATQGDEQYF. The CDR3 DNA sequence: TGCAGCGTCAAAGCAACTCAGGGGGACGAGCAGTACTTC.

This clone has more than one count but fewer than ten. This chain links TRBV28 with TRBJ2-3, with D maybe TRBD2 (6 bases). The germline V gene encodes CDR1 MDHEN and CDR2 SYDVKM. The CDR3 extends over 11 amino acids. V shed 8 bases and J shed 6 bases, with 9 bases lying between them. The CDR3 loop is CASRDWDTQYF. CDR3 nucleotides: TGTGCCAGCCGGGACTGGGATACGCAGTATTTT.

The gene calls are TRBV11-3 and TRBJ2-2, with 7 bases lining up with TRBD1. Germline-derived CDR1 and CDR2 are SGHNT and YENEEA. This CDR3 region has 15 residues. Germline trimming cut 3 bases from V and 3 bases from J; bases unmatched to any gene: 4. This chain's CDR3 is CASSLTGTHTGELFF. The DNA of the CDR3 is TGTGCCAGCAGCTTGACAGGGACCCACACCGGGGAGCTGTTTTTT. The whole variable domain, remainder taken from reference TRBV11-3 and TRBJ2-2, is EAGVVQSPRYKIIEKKQPVAFWCNPISGHNTLYWYLQNLGQGPELLIRYENEEAVDDSQLPKDRFSAERLKGVDSTLKIQPAELGDSAVYLCASSLTGTHTGELFFGEGSRLTVL.

The chain couples TRBV7-9 to TRBJ2-1, with a possible D match to TRBD2 (6 bases). This CDR3 contains 14 residues. The germline CDR1 and CDR2 sequences are SEHNR and FQNEAQ (reference sequence). V dropped 5 bases and J dropped 10 bases, with 18 bases sitting between them. CDR3: CASSPGGTSREQFF. CDR3 sequence (DNA): TGTGCCAGCAGCCCCGGAGGGACGAGCCGGGAGCAGTTCTTC. The whole variable domain, filled in from reference TRBV7-9 and TRBJ2-1, reads DTGVSQNPRHKITKRGQNVTFRCDPISEHNRLYWYRQTLGQGPEFLTYFQNEAQLEKSRLLSDRFSAERPKGSFSTLEIQRTEQGDSAMYLCASSPGGTSREQFFGPGTRLTVL.

This rearrangement joins TRBV28 to TRBJ2-3, with D maybe TRBD1 (6 bases). Deletions cut 5 bases from V and 6 bases from J, with 18 bases between. This CDR3 contains 15 residues. Germline CDR1 and CDR2: MDHEN and SYDVKM. The CDR3 DNA follows: TGTGCCAGCAGTCCAACAGGGTCCCCAGGGGATACGCAGTATTTT. Protein sequence: CASSPTGSPGDTQYF.

This CDR3 reads CASARGYRGVSRNEQFF. CDR3 in DNA: TGTGCCAGTGCTAGGGGGTATCGAGGAGTGTCGCGCAATGAGCAGTTCTTC. V gene TRBV19 combines with J gene TRBJ2-1; D may be TRBD1 (6 bases). V dropped 8 bases and J dropped 6 bases, with 26 bases sitting between them. The CDR3 sequence is 17 residues long. Germline lookup yields CDR1 LNHDA and CDR2 SQIVND (reference sequence).

This chain connects TRBV7-3 to TRBJ2-3, with D uncertain. CDR1 is SGHTA and CDR2 is FQGTGA in the germline V gene. This CDR3 is built from 14 residues. V dropped 5 bases and J dropped 1 base, with 10 bases sitting between them. Written as DNA, the CDR3 is TGTGCCAGCAGCAGAAATTACGGCACAGATACGCAGTATTTT. Protein sequence: CASSRNYGTDTQYF.

This clone was counted a few times. The chain couples TRBV10-3 to TRBJ1-2; D possibly corresponds to TRBD1 (6 bases). Trimming took off 5 bases at V and 0 bases at J, with 16 bases between the two ends. CDR3 length equals 16 residues. The germline V gene encodes CDR1 ENHRY and CDR2 SYGVKD. The CDR3 region is CAISPNRDTTNYGYTF. The CDR3 DNA reads as TGTGCCATCAGTCCTAACCGGGACACTACTAACTATGGCTACACCTTC.

This sequence joins TRBV5-4 and TRBJ1-5; D unresolved. The germline V and J ends were trimmed by 2 bases and 0 bases, with 15 bases remaining between them. Germline assignment: CDR1 SGHNT and CDR2 YYREEE (reference sequence). CDR3 size: 17 residues. CDR3: CASSFYIGGNSNQPQHF. The CDR3 DNA follows: TGTGCCAGCAGCTTTTATATAGGAGGAAATAGCAATCAGCCCCAGCATTTT.

The V call is TRBV30, the J call TRBJ1-2; 8 positions agree with TRBD1. The ends lost 3 bases at V and 4 bases at J; junction bases unmatched: 4. The CDR3 spans 13 residues. The germline CDR1 and CDR2 sequences are GTSNPN and SVGIG (reference sequence). The CDR3: CAWRTGQVYGYTF. The CDR3 DNA reads as TGTGCCTGGAGGACGGGACAGGTCTATGGCTACACCTTC.

The genes are TRBV2 and TRBJ2-7; D ambiguous. Germline V gene data show CDR1 as SNHLY and CDR2 as FYNNEI. V was cut by 4 bases and J by 2 bases, with 9 bases left in between. This CDR3 contains 13 residues. CDR3 loop: CASSAEGPYEQYF. The CDR3 DNA reads as TGTGCCAGCAGTGCAGAAGGACCCTACGAGCAGTACTTC.

Notes on this clone: It may be a read error: a sequence one base away is much more abundant. Other DNA sequences in this specimen translate into the identical CDR3. This chain uses TRBV28 with TRBJ1-5, with no clear D. Between the trimmed V and J ends, which lost 2 bases and 7 bases, there was a span of 3 bases. Looked up from germline, CDR1 is MDHEN and CDR2 is SYDVKM. This CDR3 region has 11 residues. CDR3 sequence reads: CASSLGQPQHF. In DNA form, the CDR3 reads TGTGCCAGCAGTTTAGGGCAGCCCCAGCATTTT.

Only a few counts were recorded for this clone. The chain is built from TRBV5-1 and TRBJ1-5; possibly TRBD1 for D (6 bases). The CDR3 runs 13 residues. Germline V CDR1 and CDR2: SGHRS, YFSETQ. V dropped 3 bases and J dropped 5 bases, with 9 bases sitting between them. CDR3 DNA sequence: TGCGCCAGCAGCTGGACAGTTGATCAGCCCCAGCATTTT. Protein: CASSWTVDQPQHF.

The J gene is TRBJ2-1, the V gene TRBV6-4; 7 nucleotides line up with TRBD2. The CDR3 spans 13 residues. Germline V CDR1 and CDR2: MRHNA, SNTAGT. J gave up 10 bases and V 4 bases, and 7 bases lay outside the gene matches. The chain's CDR3 is CASSVSGGFEQFF. The CDR3 region has the DNA TGTGCCAGCAGTGTGTCCGGGGGGTTCGAGCAGTTCTTC.

V and J are TRBV5-1 and TRBJ1-1; D remains ambiguous. The CDR3 is made up of 14 amino acids. V lost 0 bases to trimming and J lost 0 bases, with 6 bases between them. The germline gives CDR1 SGHRS, CDR2 YFSETQ. The CDR3 coding sequence is TGCGCCAGCAGCTTGGTCGGGGTGAACACTGAAGCTTTCTTT. It yields the protein CASSLVGVNTEAFF.